Included here is one T cell receptor beta chain sequence, with context. What it binds is unknown. Sequencing used immunoSEQ multiplex PCR; TCRdb keeps in-frame clones, though not all of them. The table has millions of clones, over 85% seen once. Per the germline V gene, CDR1 is SNHLY and CDR2 is FYNNEI. Trimming took 3 bases from V and 11 from J, leaving 14 bases between them. The CDR3 consists of 13 residues. The naive CD8 subset, CD45RO-negative cells positively selected for CCR7, excluded terminally differentiated effector memory CD45RA+ cells. The sample is drawn from a study of shared clonotypes between healthy human individuals. General study findings and limits: Non-shared clonotypes displayed generation probabilities falling below those of clonotypes present in all four donors.

The sequence was obtained from a man between 18 and 29 years old in good health. Source material: naive CD8+ T cells sorted from blood. The chain uses TRBV2 and TRBJ2-1; D gene ambiguous. The chain's CDR3 is CASSEVSGDKQFF. Here the CDR3 DNA reads TGTGCCAGCAGTGAGGTCTCAGGAGACAAGCAGTTCTTC.